This TCR beta chain was identified during a study of blood T cell repertoires in COVID-19. Study-level background: COVID-19 samples from acute and convalescent phases originated in the United States, Italy and Spain.

Assay: immunoSEQ multiplex PCR; the TCRdb copy retains only in-frame clones and omits some. The sample has roughly 97,000 clones, less than 95% seen once; the top ten hold 1.7%. V was trimmed by 0 bases and J by 7 bases, leaving 14 bases between them. CDR1 is SGHRS and CDR2 is YFSETQ in the germline V gene. The CDR3 is made up of 16 amino acids. The V call is TRBV5-1, the J call TRBJ1-6; D might be TRBD1 (6 bases). Specimen: peripheral blood. The clonotype comes from a man aged 55 to 70 with acute or convalescent COVID-19. CDR3 sequence: CASSLEGQIVNSPLHF. The CDR3 region has the DNA TGCGCCAGCAGCTTGGAGGGACAAATTGTGAATTCACCCCTCCACTTT.